This is a list of T cell receptor beta chains from one sample in a study of blood T cell repertoires in COVID-19. Sequenced by immunoSEQ multiplex PCR; TCRdb stores in-frame clones only, minus some. The table lists about 220,000 clones, around four fifths of them singletons. The sequenced material came from peripheral blood. These receptor sequences come from a woman older than 75 with COVID-19, enrolled during active disease. CDR3s include the opening cysteine and the closing phenylalanine or tryptophan. The order of the fields is V gene, D gene, J gene, CDR3 length, clone size, CDR3 DNA, CDR3 protein. D genes are given only for firm matches. Clone size, where shown, is once, few, many, or a class for clones that have expanded.

TRBV4-2	TRBD2	TRBJ2-7	16	NA	TGTGCCAGCAGCCAAATTCTAGCGGGAGGGCCGGGAGAGCAGTACTTC	CASSQILAGGPGEQYF
TRBV5-8	TRBD1	TRBJ2-7	15	once	TGTGCCAGCACCCGGGACAGGGGAAGCTCCTACGAGCAGTACTTC	CASTRDRGSSYEQYF
TRBV7-2	NA	TRBJ2-5	14	NA	TGTGCCAGCAGCAAGGGTGGCGGGCAAGAGACCCAGTACTTC	CASSKGGGQETQYF
TRBV10-3	TRBD1	TRBJ2-1	14	few	TGTGCCATCAGGGACAGGGGGTCAGGTAATGAGCAGTTCTTC	CAIRDRGSGNEQFF
TRBV7-9	NA	TRBJ1-5	16	NA	TGTGCCAGCAGCTTGTTCGCAGGGGACGGCAATCAGCCCCAGCATTTT	CASSLFAGDGNQPQHF
TRBV19	NA	TRBJ2-2	16	NA	TGTGCCAGTCGACCGCGGGTCTTACGGGTCACCGGGGAGCTGTTTTTT	CASRPRVLRVTGELFF
TRBV7-9	NA	TRBJ1-2	15	few	TGTGCCAGCAGCTTAGCTAGACAGTCTAGATACGGCTACACCTTC	CASSLARQSRYGYTF
TRBV6-2/TRBV6-3	TRBD2	TRBJ2-7	16	NA	TGTGCCAGCAGCAACCAAGCGGGATCCCCCTCCTACGAGCAGTACTTC	CASSNQAGSPSYEQYF
TRBV5-1	TRBD2	TRBJ2-1	15	NA	TGCGCCAGCAGCTTGGAACTAGCGGGAATAAATGAGCAGTTCTTC	CASSLELAGINEQFF
TRBV7-9	NA	TRBJ1-2	13	NA	TGTGCCAGCAGCTTATCTGGACAGTACGGCTACACCTTC	CASSLSGQYGYTF
TRBV28	TRBD1	TRBJ2-6	15	NA	TGTGCCAGCAGTCGACAGGGGATCAAGGCCAACGTCCTGACTTTC	CASSRQGIKANVLTF
TRBV11-2	TRBD2	TRBJ2-7	15	once	TGTGCCAGCAGCCGATCTAGCGGAGCTTCCTACGAGCAGTACTTC	CASSRSSGASYEQYF
TRBV5-1	TRBD1	TRBJ2-4	14	NA	TGCGCCAGCAGCTGGGACAGCCCCAAAAACATTCAGTACTTC	CASSWDSPKNIQYF
TRBV6-5	NA	TRBJ1-2	13	few	TGTGCCAGCACCTTTACGCCCGCGTATGGCTACACCTTC	CASTFTPAYGYTF
TRBV18	TRBD1	TRBJ1-1	15	NA	TGTGCCAGCATAACAGGGGGCGCCAGGGATACTGAAGCTTTCTTT	CASITGGARDTEAFF
TRBV15	TRBD2	TRBJ2-3	16	NA	TGTGCCACCAGAGCGGGGCAGGGTATTTTGACAGATACGCAGTATTTT	CATRAGQGILTDTQYF